The clone carrying this T cell receptor beta chain was seen a few times. This entry is derived from a study of regulatory T cells in long-lasting Graves disease. As for time point: persistent/refractory GD, antithyroid drugs over 5 years with positive TRAb. Researchers made the TCR library from RNA that was extracted from PBMCs. With iRepertoire HTBI primers and Arm-PCR of CDR3 regions, TCR beta libraries were built. TCRdb itself ran the multiplex PCR reads through MiXCR, one entry per CDR3 protein. Counted here are 700,000 or so distinct CDR3 sequences, around 30% occurring once; the ten biggest clones make up around 42%. Germline V gene sequence: CDR1 SNHLY, CDR2 FYNNEI. This CDR3 contains 15 residues. Trimming removed 8 bases at V and 4 bases at J, with 20 bases between.

The sequence was obtained from a female donor with Graves disease. This specimen consisted of peripheral blood mononuclear cells (PBMCs), obtained when the disease was refractory, from a patient treated with antithyroid drugs. This sequence joins TRBV2 and TRBJ2-5; D may correspond to TRBD1 or TRBD2 (7 bases each). The CDR3 loop is CASSAPDREGETQYF. DNA for the CDR3: TGTGCCAGCTCCGCGCCTGACAGGGAGGGAGAGACCCAGTACTTC.